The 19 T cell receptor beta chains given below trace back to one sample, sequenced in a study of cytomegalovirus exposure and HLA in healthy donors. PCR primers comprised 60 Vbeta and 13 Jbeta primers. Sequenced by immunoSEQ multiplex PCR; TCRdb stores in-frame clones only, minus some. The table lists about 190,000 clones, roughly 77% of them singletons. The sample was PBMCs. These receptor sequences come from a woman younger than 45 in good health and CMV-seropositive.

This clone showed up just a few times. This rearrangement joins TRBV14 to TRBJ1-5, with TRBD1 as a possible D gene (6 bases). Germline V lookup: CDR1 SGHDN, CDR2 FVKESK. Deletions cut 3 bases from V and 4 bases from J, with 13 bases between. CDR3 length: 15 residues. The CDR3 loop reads CASSQQGLGNQPQHF. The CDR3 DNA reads TGTGCCAGCAGCCAGCAGGGGTTGGGAAATCAGCCCCAGCATTTT.

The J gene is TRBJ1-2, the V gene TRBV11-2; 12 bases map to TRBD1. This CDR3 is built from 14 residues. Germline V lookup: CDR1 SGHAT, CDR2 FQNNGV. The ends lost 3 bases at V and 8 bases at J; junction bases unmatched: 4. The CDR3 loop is CASSFGTGGEGYTF. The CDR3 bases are TGTGCCAGCAGCTTCGGGACAGGGGGCGAAGGCTACACCTTC.

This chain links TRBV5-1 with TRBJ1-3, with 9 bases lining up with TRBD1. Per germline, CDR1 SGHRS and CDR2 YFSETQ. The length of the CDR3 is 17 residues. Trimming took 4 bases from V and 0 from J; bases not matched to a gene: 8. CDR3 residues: CASSVNGQGSSGNTIYF. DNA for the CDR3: TGCGCCAGCAGCGTGAACGGACAGGGGAGCTCTGGAAACACCATATATTTT.

The CDR3 region has the DNA TGTGCCAGCAGCCTCCTCAACGGCGGTTACGAGCAGTACTTC. It encodes CASSLLNGGYEQYF. The chain couples TRBV6-1 to TRBJ2-7; no reliable D call. The CDR3 runs to 14 residues. The germline CDR1 and CDR2 sequences are MNHNS and SASEGT. The V gene lost 6 bases and the J gene lost 4 bases, with 16 bases spanning the gap.

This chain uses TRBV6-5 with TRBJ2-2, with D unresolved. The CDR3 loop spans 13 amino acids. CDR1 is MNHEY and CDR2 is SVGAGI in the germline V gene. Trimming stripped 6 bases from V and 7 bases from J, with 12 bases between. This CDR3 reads CASSQRRSGELFF. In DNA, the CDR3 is TGTGCCAGCAGCCAGAGGAGAAGCGGGGAGCTGTTTTTT.

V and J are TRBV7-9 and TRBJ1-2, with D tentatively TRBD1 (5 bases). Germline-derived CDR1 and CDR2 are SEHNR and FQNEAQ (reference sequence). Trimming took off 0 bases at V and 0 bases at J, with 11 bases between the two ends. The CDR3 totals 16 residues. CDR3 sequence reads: CASSLAGLPPNYGYTF. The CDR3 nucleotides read TGTGCCAGCAGCTTAGCGGGACTGCCGCCTAACTATGGCTACACCTTC.

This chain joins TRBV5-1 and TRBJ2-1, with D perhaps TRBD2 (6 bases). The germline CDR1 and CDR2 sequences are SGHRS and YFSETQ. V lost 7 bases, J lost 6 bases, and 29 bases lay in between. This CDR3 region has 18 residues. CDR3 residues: CASFWRAQGSIKGNEQFF. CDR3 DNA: TGCGCCAGCTTCTGGAGGGCTCAAGGGAGTATTAAGGGCAATGAGCAGTTCTTC.

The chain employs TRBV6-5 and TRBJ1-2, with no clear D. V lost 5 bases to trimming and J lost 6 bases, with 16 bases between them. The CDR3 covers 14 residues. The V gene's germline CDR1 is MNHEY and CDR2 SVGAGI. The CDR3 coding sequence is TGTGCCAGCAGTGAACGTCGTCCGGGTAATGGCTACACCTTC. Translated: CASSERRPGNGYTF.

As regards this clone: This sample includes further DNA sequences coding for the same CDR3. The CDR3 loop reads CASSPQGGLKFLEAFF. Written as DNA, the CDR3 is TGTGCCAGCAGTCCGCAGGGGGGCTTAAAGTTCCTTGAAGCTTTCTTT. The chain links TRBV7-9 to TRBJ1-1, with 7 nucleotides matching TRBD1. Germline V gene sequence: CDR1 SEHNR, CDR2 FQNEAQ (reference sequence). V was pared by 6 bases and J by 7 bases, with 17 bases of the junction left unmatched. This CDR3 has 16 residues.

CDR3 loop: CASIKRESYNEQFF. CDR3 in DNA: TGCGCCAGCATTAAGCGGGAATCGTACAATGAGCAGTTCTTC. This rearrangement joins TRBV10-2 to TRBJ2-1, with 7 bases identical to TRBD2. The CDR3 is made up of 14 amino acids. V trimming: 7 bases; J trimming: 4 bases; junction bases outside the gene matches: 7. CDR1 is WSHSY, CDR2 SAAADI, per germline.

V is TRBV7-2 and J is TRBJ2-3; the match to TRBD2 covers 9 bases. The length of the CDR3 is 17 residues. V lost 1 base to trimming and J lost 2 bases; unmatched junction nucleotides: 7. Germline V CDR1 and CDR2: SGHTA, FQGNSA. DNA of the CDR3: TGTGCCAGCAGCTTAGAGTTAGCGGGGGATTACACAGATACGCAGTATTTT. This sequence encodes CASSLELAGDYTDTQYF.

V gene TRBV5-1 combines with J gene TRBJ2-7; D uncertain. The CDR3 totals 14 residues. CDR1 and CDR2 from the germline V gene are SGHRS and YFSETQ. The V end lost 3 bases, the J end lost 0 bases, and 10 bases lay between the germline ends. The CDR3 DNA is TGCGCCAGCAGCTCGGAGCCCGCCTCCTACGAGCAGTACTTC. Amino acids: CASSSEPASYEQYF.

CDR3 sequence reads: CASSGTSGRGNQETQYF. CDR3 nucleotides: TGTGCCAGCAGCGGGACTAGCGGGAGGGGGAACCAAGAGACCCAGTACTTC. V usage is TRBV28 and J usage is TRBJ2-5, with 16 bases that match TRBD2. CDR3 length equals 17 residues. In germline, CDR1 is MDHEN, CDR2 SYDVKM. With 6 bases clipped from V and 0 bases from J, the junction kept 4 bases outside the gene matches.

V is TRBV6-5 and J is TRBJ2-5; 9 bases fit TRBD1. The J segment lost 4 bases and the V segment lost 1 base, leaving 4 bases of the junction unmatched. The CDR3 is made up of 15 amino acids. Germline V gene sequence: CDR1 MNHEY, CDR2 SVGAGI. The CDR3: CASSYWTGVIETQYF. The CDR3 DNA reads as TGTGCCAGCAGTTACTGGACAGGGGTAATAGAGACCCAGTACTTC.

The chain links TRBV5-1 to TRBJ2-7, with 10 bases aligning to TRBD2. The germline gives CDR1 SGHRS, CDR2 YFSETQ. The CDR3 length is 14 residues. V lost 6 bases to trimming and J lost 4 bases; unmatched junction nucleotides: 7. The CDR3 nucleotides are TGCGCCAGCACCCTAGCGGGAGAAGATTACGAGCAGTACTTC. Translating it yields CASTLAGEDYEQYF.

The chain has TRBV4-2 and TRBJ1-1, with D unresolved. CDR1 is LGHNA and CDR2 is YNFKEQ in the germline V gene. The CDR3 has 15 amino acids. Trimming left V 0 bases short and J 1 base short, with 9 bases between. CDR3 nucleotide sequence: TGTGCCAGCAGCCAAGATCCCAACACGAACACTGAAGCTTTCTTT. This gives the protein CASSQDPNTNTEAFF.

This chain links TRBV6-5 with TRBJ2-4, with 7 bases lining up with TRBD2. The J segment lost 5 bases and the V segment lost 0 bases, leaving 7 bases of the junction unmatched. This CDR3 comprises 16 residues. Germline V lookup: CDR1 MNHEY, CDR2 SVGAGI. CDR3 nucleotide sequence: TGTGCCAGCAGTTACTCCCGTGGGGGGGTGGAAAACATTCAGTACTTC. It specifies CASSYSRGGVENIQYF.

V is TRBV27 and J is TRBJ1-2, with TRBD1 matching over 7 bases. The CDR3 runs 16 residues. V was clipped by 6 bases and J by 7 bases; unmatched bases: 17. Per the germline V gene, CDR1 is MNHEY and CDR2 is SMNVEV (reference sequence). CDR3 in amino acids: CASSSSVQGGRRGYTF. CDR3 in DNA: TGTGCCAGCAGCTCCAGCGTCCAAGGGGGCCGGCGTGGCTACACCTTC.

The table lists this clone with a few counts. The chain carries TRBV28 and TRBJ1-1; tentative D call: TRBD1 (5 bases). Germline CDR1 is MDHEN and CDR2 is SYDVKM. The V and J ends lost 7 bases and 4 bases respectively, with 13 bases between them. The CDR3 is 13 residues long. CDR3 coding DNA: TGTGCCAGCAATGTGGGGGGGTCCACTGAAGCTTTCTTT. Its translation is CASNVGGSTEAFF.